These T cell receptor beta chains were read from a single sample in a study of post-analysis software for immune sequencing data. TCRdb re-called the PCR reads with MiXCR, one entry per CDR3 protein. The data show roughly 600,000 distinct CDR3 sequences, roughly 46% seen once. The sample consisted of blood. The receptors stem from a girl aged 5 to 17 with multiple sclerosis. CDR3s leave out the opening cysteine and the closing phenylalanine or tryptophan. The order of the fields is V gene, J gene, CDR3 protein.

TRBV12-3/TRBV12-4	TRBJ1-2	ASSFTGHYGYT
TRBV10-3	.	AISESAAERSEQY
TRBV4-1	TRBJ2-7	ASSQETGRYYEQY
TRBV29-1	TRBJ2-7	SAQDTIYEQY
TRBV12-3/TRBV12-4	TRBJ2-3	ASSLGTTSTDTQY
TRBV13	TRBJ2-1	ASSLATSGRTNEQF
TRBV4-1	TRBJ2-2	ASSQDTQLGRELF
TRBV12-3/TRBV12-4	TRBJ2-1	ASSSGMPTDEQF
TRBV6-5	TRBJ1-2	ASRPPGGYGYT
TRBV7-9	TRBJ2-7	ASTTSGRPISYEQY
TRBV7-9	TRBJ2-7	ASSPPHQLGYEQY
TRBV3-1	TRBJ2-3	ASSPGWTASTDTQY
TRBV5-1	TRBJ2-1	ASSLVAGETGEQF
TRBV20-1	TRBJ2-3	SAREAGASDTQY
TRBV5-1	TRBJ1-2	ASAASGGGYT
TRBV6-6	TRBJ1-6	ASSYTGGGQYNSPLH
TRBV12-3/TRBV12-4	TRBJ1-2	ASSLEQAYYGYT
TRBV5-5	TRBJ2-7	ASSFGATEQY
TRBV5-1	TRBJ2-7	ASSSSGDSSGRRSYGQY
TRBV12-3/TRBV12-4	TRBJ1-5	ASTPHLDQPQH
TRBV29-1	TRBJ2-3	SVEDGEDTQY
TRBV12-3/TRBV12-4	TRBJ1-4	ASSQTGGDEKLF
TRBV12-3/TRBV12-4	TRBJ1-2	ASSFGGNGYT
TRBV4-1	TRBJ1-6	ASSQDRGGRNYNSPLH
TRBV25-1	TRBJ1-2	ASSELTGEGYT
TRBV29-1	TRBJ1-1	SVEQGPAAF
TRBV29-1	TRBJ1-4	SVITGRGEKLF
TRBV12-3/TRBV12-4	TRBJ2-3	ASGLSGVPTDMQY
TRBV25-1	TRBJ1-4	ASSEWTAATNEKLF
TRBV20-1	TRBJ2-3	SAEAAGERDTQY
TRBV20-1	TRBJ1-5	SARSGQGGQPQH
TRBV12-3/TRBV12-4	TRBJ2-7	ASSWTEIYEQY
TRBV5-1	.	ASRETYEQY
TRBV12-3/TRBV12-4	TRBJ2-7	ASSLGLAGVEQY
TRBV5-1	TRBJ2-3	ASSLEGTGQFGDTQY